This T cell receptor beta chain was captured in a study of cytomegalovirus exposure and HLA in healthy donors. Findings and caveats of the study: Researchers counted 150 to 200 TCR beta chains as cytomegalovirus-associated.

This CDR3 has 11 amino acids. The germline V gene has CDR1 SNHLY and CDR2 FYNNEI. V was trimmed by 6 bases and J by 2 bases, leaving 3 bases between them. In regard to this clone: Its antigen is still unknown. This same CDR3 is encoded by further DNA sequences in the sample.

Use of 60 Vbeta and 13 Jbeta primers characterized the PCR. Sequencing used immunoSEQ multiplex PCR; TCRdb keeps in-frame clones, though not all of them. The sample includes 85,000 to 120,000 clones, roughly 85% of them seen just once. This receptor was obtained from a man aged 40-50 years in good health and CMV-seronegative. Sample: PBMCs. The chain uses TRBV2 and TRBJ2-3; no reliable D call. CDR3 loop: CASSYTDTQYF. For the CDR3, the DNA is TGTGCCAGCAGCTACACAGATACGCAGTATTTT.